Listed below are T cell receptor beta chains from one sample, sequenced in a study of Ad26.COV2.S vaccination and SARS-CoV-2 variants. The table came from immunoSEQ multiplex PCR; TCRdb's copy has only in-frame clones and leaves some out. The sample holds 320,000 or so clones; 90% are singletons and the top ten take roughly 6%. The specimen comprised peripheral blood, sampled in a trial of Ad26.COV2.S vaccine versus placebo. These receptors all stem from a person aged 18-60 years who received the Ad26.COV2.S COVID-19 vaccine or a placebo. Both conserved end residues are part of each CDR3. D genes are given only for firm matches. Clone size appears in some rows only: once, few, many, or a class for an expanded clone.

TRBD1	TRBV19	NA	TRBJ1-4	CASSLRQGATNEKLFF	TGTGCCAGTAGTCTGCGACAGGGTGCAACTAATGAAAAACTGTTTTTT
TRBD1	TRBV5-5	NA	TRBJ1-2	CASSLVLTGVGHGYTF	TGTGCCAGCAGCTTGGTTCTTACAGGGGTTGGCCATGGCTACACCTTC
NA	TRBV25-1	NA	TRBJ1-1	CASSESPAGFTEAFF	TGTGCCAGCAGTGAATCCCCCGCGGGGTTCACTGAAGCTTTCTTT
NA	TRBV2	once	TRBJ2-7	CASSEAGFSYEQYF	TGTGCCAGCAGTGAAGCTGGCTTCAGCTACGAGCAGTACTTC
NA	TRBV7-6	NA	TRBJ2-2	CASSSHSQSNTGELFF	TGTGCCAGCAGCTCCCATTCCCAGTCGAACACCGGGGAGCTGTTTTTT
NA	TRBV6-2/TRBV6-3	once	TRBJ2-3	CASSSLKTRAVGPYSTDTQYF	TGTGCCAGCAGTAGTCTTAAGACTAGGGCTGTAGGGCCCTACAGCACAGATACGCAGTATTTT
TRBD1	TRBV19	NA	TRBJ1-6	CASSSSGQGGYNSPLHF	TGTGCCAGTAGTAGCTCGGGACAGGGAGGCTATAATTCACCCCTCCACTTT
NA	TRBV10-3	NA	TRBJ1-2	CAISEARLQFRGGYTF	TGTGCCATCAGTGAGGCGAGGCTTCAGTTTAGGGGGGGCTACACCTTC
NA	TRBV6-5	NA	TRBJ1-3	CATYTGTRGNTIYF	TGTGCCACCTATACCGGGACAAGGGGAAACACCATATATTTT
TRBD1	TRBV6-5	NA	TRBJ2-5	CASSYSRTGETQYF	TGTGCCAGCAGTTACTCGAGGACAGGGGAGACCCAGTACTTC
NA	TRBV6-5	NA	TRBJ1-1	CASTENTEAFF	TGTGCCAGCACAGAGAACACTGAAGCTTTCTTT
NA	TRBV6-1	once	TRBJ1-2	CASSEERGDGYTF	TGTGCCAGCAGTGAAGAGAGGGGGGATGGCTACACCTTC
NA	TRBV27	NA	TRBJ2-7	CASSLSADRNYEQYF	TGTGCCAGCAGTTTATCGGCGGACAGAAACTACGAGCAGTACTTC
NA	TRBV4-1	few	TRBJ2-7	CASSQGEGDRRFYEQYF	TGCGCCAGCAGCCAAGGGGAGGGCGACAGGCGCTTCTACGAGCAGTACTTC